One T cell receptor beta chain is described in this entry. This sample is drawn from a study of CD8 T cells in Susac syndrome. Reverse transcription of 0.5 to 1 ug RNA was performed with random hexamers. Via MiXCR, TCRdb re-called the immunoSEQ multiplex PCR reads, giving one row per CDR3 protein. The table includes around 300,000 distinct CDR3 sequences, approximately 90% detected once. The length of the CDR3 is 13 residues. In germline, CDR1 is SNHLY, CDR2 FYNNEI. V was pared by 6 bases and J by 4 bases, with 3 bases of the junction left unmatched. The sequenced sample consisted of CD4+ T cells from PBMCs. The J gene is TRBJ1-5, the V gene TRBV2; 7 bases are shared with TRBD1. This sequence was found in a human donor with multiple sclerosis. Here the CDR3 reads CASRGTVNQPQHF. CDR3 nucleotides: TGTGCCAGCAGGGGGACAGTAAATCAGCCCCAGCATTTT.